This T cell receptor beta chain was identified during a study of T cell responses to AZD1222 COVID-19 vaccine. The assay was immunoSEQ multiplex PCR, and TCRdb's table has in-frame clones only and misses some. The sample consists of around 91,000 clones, approximately 93% of them appearing once. V dropped 6 bases and J dropped 7 bases, with 7 bases sitting between them. This CDR3 contains 12 residues. This receptor was identified in an adult who received the AZD1222 COVID-19 vaccine. The specimen was peripheral blood, collected 28 days after the second AZD1222 dose. The chain carries TRBV12-3 or TRBV12-4 and TRBJ1-6, with no clear D. CDR3 loop: CASSSPNSPLHF. DNA of the CDR3: TGTGCCAGCAGCTCACCAAATTCACCCCTCCACTTT.